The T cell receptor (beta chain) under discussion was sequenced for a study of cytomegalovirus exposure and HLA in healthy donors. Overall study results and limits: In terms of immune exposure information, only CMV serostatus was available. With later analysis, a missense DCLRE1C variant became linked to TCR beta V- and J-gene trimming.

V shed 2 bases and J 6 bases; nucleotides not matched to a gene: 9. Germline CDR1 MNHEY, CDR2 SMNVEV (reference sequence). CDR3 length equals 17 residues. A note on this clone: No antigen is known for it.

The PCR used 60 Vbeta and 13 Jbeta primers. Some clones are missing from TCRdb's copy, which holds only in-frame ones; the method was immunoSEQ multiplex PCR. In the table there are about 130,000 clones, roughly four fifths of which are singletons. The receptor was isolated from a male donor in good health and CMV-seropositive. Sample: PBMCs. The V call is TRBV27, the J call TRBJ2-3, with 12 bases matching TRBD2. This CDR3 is CASSLIGLAGTLDTQYF. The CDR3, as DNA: TGTGCCAGCAGTTTAATCGGACTAGCGGGAACTCTGGATACGCAGTATTTT.